This section outlines one T cell receptor beta chain sequence together with its context. These data belong to a study of blood T cell repertoires in COVID-19. The overall study: Some COVID-19 samples were acute and others convalescent; all came from the United States, Italy and Spain. Sample material is recorded as cDNA or gDNA derived from T cells, B-cell-depleted T cells, or PBMCs.

As originally analysed: Nucleated cell number was recorded as an estimate derived from reference gene primer amplification. Here immunoSEQ multiplex PCR was the method, and the copy in TCRdb shows in-frame clones only, minus some. V and J calls and clone size follow that table, whereas D and trimming were derived from the DNA. The table shows around 100,000 clones, with 70% to 80% occurring only once. The V end was cut by 3 bases, the J end by 4 bases, with 15 bases between. The CDR3 covers 15 residues. The germline gives CDR1 SGHTA, CDR2 FQGTGA. The clonotype was recovered from a woman aged 65 to 85 with acute or convalescent COVID-19. Material: peripheral blood. This chain uses TRBV7-3 with TRBJ1-2; D is possibly TRBD1 (6 bases). The CDR3 sequence is CASSLGRGTFYGYTF. The DNA of the CDR3 is TGTGCCAGCAGCTTGGGCAGGGGAACTTTCTATGGCTACACCTTC.